This T cell receptor beta chain emerged from a study of blood T cell repertoires in COVID-19. As for the study in general: Collection of acute and convalescent COVID-19 samples took place in the United States, Italy and Spain.

This clone was recorded once. CDR1 and CDR2 from the germline V gene are WSHSY and SAAADI. V lost 7 bases and J lost 6; bases outside the gene matches: 2. There are 11 residues in the CDR3. Libraries were prepared by immunoSEQ multiplex PCR; TCRdb keeps only in-frame clonotypes and omits some of them. The sample lists about 130,000 clones; roughly 90% were seen once. The clonotype comes from a man in his 60s with COVID-19, enrolled during active disease. The chain links TRBV10-2 to TRBJ1-1; 7 bases align to TRBD1. Input material: peripheral blood. DNA of the CDR3: TGCGCCAGCAACCAGGGGGCTGAAGCTTTCTTT. Translation gives CASNQGAEAFF.